What follows are 18 T cell receptor beta chains derived from one specimen sequenced in a study of T cells in tuberculosis. The repertoire was sequenced with immunoSEQ multiplex PCR; TCRdb's copy has only in-frame clones and lacks some. The sample consists of about 22,000 clones, around 97% of them appearing once. Sequenced material: PBMCs. The receptors were sampled from a donor between 10 and 29 years old with latent tuberculosis or without tuberculosis infection.

The rearrangement joins TRBV7-9 to TRBJ1-2; no clear D gene. V shed 0 bases and J shed 2 bases, with 4 bases lying between them. The CDR3 totals 13 residues. The germline V gene encodes CDR1 SEHNR and CDR2 FQNEAQ (reference sequence). CDR3: CASSLAGNYGYTF. The CDR3 DNA reads as TGTGCCAGCAGCTTAGCCGGGAACTATGGCTACACCTTC.

The V and J genes are TRBV6-1 and TRBJ2-3; D is perhaps TRBD1 (5 bases). V was cut by 6 bases and J by 2 bases, with 9 bases left in between. This CDR3 is 13 amino acids long. Germline V CDR1 and CDR2: MNHNS, SASEGT. The CDR3 region has the DNA TGTGCCAGCAGGGACACCTCCACAGATACGCAGTATTTT. Translated: CASRDTSTDTQYF.

This rearrangement joins TRBV7-2 to TRBJ1-1; a weak D match, TRBD1 (5 bases). The CDR3 sequence is 16 residues long. Trimming took 1 base from V and 4 from J, leaving 16 bases between them. Germline CDR1 reads SGHTA; CDR2 reads FQGNSA. The CDR3 DNA is TGTGCCAGCAGCTTAGAGCAGGGAACGCCGGGCACTGAAGCTTTCTTT. Translation gives CASSLEQGTPGTEAFF.

This chain connects TRBV2 to TRBJ1-2, with D perhaps TRBD1 (6 bases). V lost 8 bases to trimming and J lost 4 bases, with 11 bases between them. Per germline, CDR1 SNHLY and CDR2 FYNNEI. The length of the CDR3 is 12 residues. CDR3 sequence: CASGGQPYGYTF. The CDR3 region has the DNA TGTGCCAGCGGCGGACAGCCCTATGGCTACACCTTC.

The V call is TRBV27, the J call TRBJ2-7; weak D call: TRBD1 (6 bases). Germline V gene sequence: CDR1 MNHEY, CDR2 SMNVEV (reference sequence). V lost 4 bases and J lost 1, with 8 bases in between. The CDR3 runs to 13 residues. The CDR3, as DNA: TGTGCCAGCAGTTCCGGACAGTCCTACGAGCAGTACTTC. This gives the protein CASSSGQSYEQYF.

This rearrangement joins TRBV25-1 to TRBJ2-3; TRBD2 aligns across 7 bases. The J segment lost 1 base and the V segment lost 3 bases, leaving 7 bases of the junction unmatched. The CDR3 loop spans 16 amino acids. CDR1 MGHDK and CDR2 SYGVNS come from the germline V gene. The CDR3 sequence is CASSDPSGDRTDTQYF. As DNA, the CDR3 is TGTGCCAGCAGTGACCCAAGCGGGGACCGCACAGATACGCAGTATTTT.

The chain carries TRBV30 and TRBJ1-6; weak D call: TRBD1 (5 bases). Germline V gene lookup returns CDR1 GTSNPN and CDR2 SVGIG (reference sequence). This CDR3 is 13 amino acids long. Trimming stripped 4 bases from V and 4 bases from J, with 8 bases between. In DNA form, the CDR3 reads TGTGCCTGGAAACAGGAGTATAATTCACCCCTCCACTTT. As protein: CAWKQEYNSPLHF.

The gene calls are TRBV28 and TRBJ1-2; D gene uncertain. V dropped 2 bases and J dropped 4 bases, with 17 bases sitting between them. CDR3 size: 16 residues. Germline CDR1 and CDR2: MDHEN and SYDVKM. The chain's CDR3 is CASSLPFPLGGYGYTF. DNA of the CDR3: TGTGCCAGCAGTTTACCCTTCCCACTAGGAGGCTATGGCTACACCTTC.

The V and J genes are TRBV11-2 and TRBJ2-5; tentative D call: TRBD1 (5 bases). The CDR3 runs to 14 residues. CDR1 is SGHAT and CDR2 is FQNNGV in the germline V gene. V dropped 3 bases and J dropped 2 bases, with 10 bases sitting between them. CDR3 loop: CASSFGAKQETQYF. CDR3 nucleotide sequence: TGTGCCAGCAGCTTTGGGGCTAAGCAAGAGACCCAGTACTTC.

This clone came up once. The CDR3 spells CATSRDRSGIAGELFF. The CDR3 DNA reads TGTGCCACCAGCAGAGATCGGTCTGGTATCGCCGGGGAGCTGTTTTTT. The chain uses TRBV15 and TRBJ2-2; D is ambiguous. From germline, CDR1 is LNHNV and CDR2 YYDKDF (reference sequence). Trimming cost V 0 bases and J 6 bases, with 14 bases left between them. CDR3 length equals 16 residues.

The chain links TRBV2 to TRBJ2-7, with D hard to call. The CDR3 spans 14 residues. V shed 7 bases and J shed 0 bases, with 13 bases lying between them. CDR1 is SNHLY and CDR2 is FYNNEI in the germline V gene. The CDR3 DNA is TGTGCCAGCAAAACAACATCCAGCTCCTACGAGCAGTACTTC. This translates into CASKTTSSSYEQYF. Together with reference TRBV2 and TRBJ2-7, the CDR3 gives the full variable domain: EPEVTQTPSHQVTQMGQEVILRCVPISNHLYFYWYRQILGQKVEFLVSFYNNEISEKSEIFDDQFSVERPDGSNFTLKIRSTKLEDSAMYFCASKTTSSSYEQYFGPGTRLTVT.

The V gene is TRBV25-1, the J gene TRBJ2-7, with 9 bases matching TRBD1. The CDR3 totals 15 residues. Trimming took 0 bases from V and 2 from J; bases not matched to a gene: 2. Germline V gene lookup returns CDR1 MGHDK and CDR2 SYGVNS. CDR3 bases: TGTGCCAGCAGTGAATATGGGACAGGGACCTACGAGCAGTACTTC. This sequence encodes CASSEYGTGTYEQYF.

The rearrangement joins TRBV2 to TRBJ2-3; D ambiguous. CDR3 size: 10 residues. Trimming pared 8 bases from V and 5 bases from J, leaving 5 bases between. Germline V gene data show CDR1 as SNHLY and CDR2 as FYNNEI. The CDR3 DNA reads as TGTGCCAGCGGGCGAGATACGCAGTATTTT. Translated, it gives CASGRDTQYF.

This rearrangement joins TRBV7-9 to TRBJ1-6; a weak D match, TRBD1 (6 bases). Trimming pared 6 bases from V and 1 base from J, leaving 13 bases between. CDR1 is SEHNR and CDR2 is FQNEAQ in the germline V gene (reference sequence). The CDR3 sequence is 16 residues long. CDR3 nucleotides: TGTGCCAGCAGTTCTACAGGGTGGTCCTATAATTCACCCCTCCACTTT. Translation: CASSSTGWSYNSPLHF.

A single count supports this clone. This chain links TRBV10-3 with TRBJ1-1; no definite D call. CDR1 is ENHRY, CDR2 SYGVKD, per germline. Trimming shortened V by 6 bases and J by 1 base, and 9 bases separated the two germline ends. CDR3 length: 13 residues. CDR3: CAISETRNTEAFF. DNA for the CDR3: TGTGCCATCAGCGAAACACGGAACACTGAAGCTTTCTTT.

The CDR3 reads CASSPSEGVAYEQYF. The CDR3 region has the DNA TGTGCCAGCAGCCCCAGCGAGGGGGTGGCCTACGAGCAGTACTTC. The rearrangement joins TRBV7-3 to TRBJ2-7, with a possible D match to TRBD1 (6 bases). The CDR3 covers 15 residues. Trimming left V 5 bases short and J 2 bases short, with 16 bases between. Germline V gene sequence: CDR1 SGHTA, CDR2 FQGTGA.

The rearrangement links TRBV7-9 to TRBJ2-7, with D possibly matching TRBD1 (6 bases). The ends were cut back, 5 bases at V and 0 bases at J, with 11 bases in the middle. Germline CDR1 SEHNR, CDR2 FQNEAQ (reference sequence). This CDR3 is built from 14 residues. CDR3 residues: CASSRRDTSYEQYF. The CDR3 coding sequence is TGTGCCAGCAGCCGACGGGACACCTCCTACGAGCAGTACTTC.

This clone occurred once. The chain joins TRBV7-9 to TRBJ2-1; tentative D call: TRBD1 (6 bases). The V end was cut by 5 bases, the J end by 5 bases, with 16 bases between. CDR3 length: 15 residues. Germline-derived CDR1 and CDR2 are SEHNR and FQNEAQ (reference sequence). CDR3 sequence reads: CASSTTQGFHNEQFF. The CDR3 region has the DNA TGTGCCAGCAGCACGACTCAGGGGTTCCACAATGAGCAGTTCTTC.